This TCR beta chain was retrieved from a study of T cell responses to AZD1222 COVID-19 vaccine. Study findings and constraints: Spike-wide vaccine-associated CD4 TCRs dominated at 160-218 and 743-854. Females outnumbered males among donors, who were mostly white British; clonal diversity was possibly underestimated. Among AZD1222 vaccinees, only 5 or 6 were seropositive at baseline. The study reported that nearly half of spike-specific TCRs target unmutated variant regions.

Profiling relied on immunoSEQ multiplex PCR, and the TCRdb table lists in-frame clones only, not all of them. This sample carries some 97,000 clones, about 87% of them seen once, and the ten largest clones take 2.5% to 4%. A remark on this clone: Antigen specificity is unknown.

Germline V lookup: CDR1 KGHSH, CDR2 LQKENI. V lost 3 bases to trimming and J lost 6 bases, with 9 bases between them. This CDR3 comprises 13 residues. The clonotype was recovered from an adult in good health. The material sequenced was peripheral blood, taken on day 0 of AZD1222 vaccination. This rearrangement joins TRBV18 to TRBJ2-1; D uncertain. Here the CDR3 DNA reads TGTGCCAGCTCACCGGGCAGCCTCAATGAGCAGTTCTTC. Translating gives CASSPGSLNEQFF. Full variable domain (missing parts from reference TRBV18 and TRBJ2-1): NAGVMQNPRHLVRRRGQEARLRCSPMKGHSHVYWYRQLPEEGLKFMVYLQKENIIDESGMPKERFSAEFPKEGPSILRIQQVVRGDSAAYFCASSPGSLNEQFFGPGTRLTVL.